The rows below give T cell receptor beta chains drawn from one sample of a study of OX40 agonist ivuxolimab in advanced cancers. Some clones are missing from TCRdb's copy, which holds only in-frame ones; the method was immunoSEQ multiplex PCR. The sample shows some 38,000 clones, about 89% of them seen only once. The sample in question was CD4+ or CD8+ T cells sorted from blood, obtained in a trial of the OX40 agonist ivuxolimab. These TCRs come from an adult with an advanced solid tumor such as melanoma, head and neck, liver or kidney cancer. CDR3s include the opening cysteine and the closing phenylalanine or tryptophan. A D gene is named only where the DNA matches it firmly. The size of a clone is reported for some rows only, either as once, few or many, or as a class for expanded clones.

j_call clone_size d_call v_call cdr3_aa cdr3_nt
TRBJ2-1 NA NA TRBV7-2 CASSFQVSSEQFF TGTGCCAGCAGCTTCCAGGTTTCCAGTGAGCAGTTCTTC
TRBJ1-3 NA NA TRBV9 CASSVTGSDRYTIYF TGTGCCAGCAGCGTGACAGGATCCGATCGATACACCATATATTTT
TRBJ2-5 NA NA TRBV18 CASSLQHITGETQYF TGTGCCAGCTCACTACAACACATAACAGGGGAGACCCAGTACTTC
TRBJ1-5 NA TRBD1 TRBV11-2 CASSSRTGTGNQPQHF TGTGCCAGCAGCTCCCGGACAGGGACGGGCAATCAGCCCCAGCATTTT
TRBJ1-2 few TRBD1 TRBV5-1 CASSSPLGEGARGYTF TGCGCCAGCAGCTCCCCCTTGGGGGAGGGGGCGAGGGGCTACACCTTC
TRBJ2-5 few NA TRBV18 CASSSLNGVQETQYF TGTGCCAGCTCATCACTTAACGGGGTCCAAGAGACCCAGTACTTC
TRBJ2-7 NA TRBD1 TRBV5-5 CASSLAPGQGAYEQYF TGTGCCAGCAGCTTAGCGCCGGGACAGGGGGCCTACGAGCAGTACTTC
TRBJ1-2 NA TRBD1 TRBV18 CASSQDRNYGYTF TGTGCCAGCTCACAGGACAGGAACTATGGCTACACCTTC
TRBJ1-4 NA NA TRBV4-2 CASSQEFIEKLFF TGTGCCAGCAGCCAAGAGTTTATTGAAAAACTGTTTTTT
TRBJ1-1 NA TRBD1 TRBV18 CASSQGGNTEAFF TGTGCCAGCTCTCAGGGGGGGAACACTGAAGCTTTCTTT
TRBJ1-1 NA NA TRBV2 CASSEQMGEAFF TGTGCCAGCAGTGAACAGATGGGTGAAGCTTTCTTT
TRBJ1-6 NA NA TRBV11-2 CASSAGNSPLHF TGTGCCAGCAGCGCAGGGAATTCACCCCTCCACTTT
TRBJ1-1 NA NA TRBV10-3 CAISGAGRGAEAFF TGTGCCATCAGCGGGGCGGGGAGAGGCGCTGAAGCTTTCTTT
TRBJ2-5 NA NA TRBV7-9 CASSRGAGSETQYF TGTGCCAGCAGCCGGGGGGCCGGGTCGGAGACCCAGTACTTC
TRBJ2-5 NA NA TRBV5-1 CASSLGVDNQETQYF TGCGCCAGCAGCTTGGGGGTCGACAATCAAGAGACCCAGTACTTC